The entry below describes one T cell receptor beta chain. This receptor's antigen is unknown. The input lacks base qualities; no much larger clone sits a single base away. V and J are trimmed by 5 bases and 3 bases, and the gene matches miss 5 bases of the junction. CDR1 and CDR2 are read off the germline V gene (reference sequence) as GTSNPN and SVGIG. CDR3 length: 14 amino acids, cysteine to phenylalanine. Only CDR3 DNA remains: 42 bases, in frame from the first base. Before undergoing thyroid surgery, none of the patients had been given any kind of treatment. Using T-cell receptor beta sequencing, the study looked back at clinical samples from patients collected from about 2011 to 2018. The data derive from a study of metastatic and nonmetastatic thyroid tumors (dated by TCRdb to about 2020). Study-level background: The researchers compared repertoires between peripheral blood samples and tumor or nodule tissue samples from patients with malignant or benign thyroid disease.

Libraries were built with PCR. The listed sequencing device is Illumina HiSeq 4000. High-throughput sequencing was used to profile the CDR3 region of the TCR beta-chain in every patient. In the original analysis: Drawing on CDR3 differences between clinicopathological groups, the researchers built a classifier meant to tell apart patients with distant-metastatic papillary thyroid cancer. To measure repertoire diversity the researchers used the Shannon index, while the Morisita-Horn index served to gauge how similar the tumor and blood repertoires were. TCRdb reprocessed the public reads (quality trimming at Q25 with fastp, clone calling with MiXCR) and kept in-frame beta chains. TCRdb, not the authors, supplied the V and J calls. The sample table lists about 16,000 clones, roughly a third of them with a count of one. Roughly 13% of the sample comes from the top ten. Beyond this particular receptor, the publication reports: In both blood and tumor samples, malignant tumors were reported to have significantly higher TCR beta diversity than benign nodules.

The specimen sequenced was tumor tissue. The clonotype comes from a male donor with papillary thyroid cancer or a benign thyroid nodule (not recorded which). Some clones in this sample may be carry-over from other donors' samples. Recombination linked TRBV30 to TRBJ2-2, with 8 central nucleotides matching TRBD1. In nucleotides, the sequence is TGTGCCTGGGACAGGGGAAAGGACACCGGGGAGCTGTTTTTT. Its amino acids are CAWDRGKDTGELFF.